This T cell receptor beta chain was recorded in a study of blood T cell repertoires in COVID-19 (dated by TCRdb to the early 2020s). In the study overall: Samples from collaborators originated in the United States, Italy and Spain and spanned both the acute and convalescent phases of COVID-19. The material from the prospective study consisted of cDNA or gDNA derived from T cells, B-cell-depleted T cells, or PBMCs. Subjects who had been exposed to COVID-19, were actively infected with it, or had recovered from it provided the deeply sampled blood TCRbeta repertoires that made up the dataset. The repertoires were released in a freely available public database intended as a resource for research on the immune response to SARS-CoV-2. Samples came from the ongoing ImmuneRACE study (first 160 participants) plus 1,254 subjects from 6 global collaborators. The sample metadata nearly always contained a de-identified subject ID, COVID-19 status, age in years and sex. Where available, HLA class I and class II types were taken from metadata supplied by the sample provider and were not determined by assay-based typing.

Another Seattle source contributed samples from volunteer blood donors who had recovered from COVID-19. The collaborating institutions used their own protocols to collect whole blood in K2EDTA tubes. For TCRbeta analysis, collaborators shipped samples in one of three forms: frozen whole blood, isolated PBMCs, or DNA extracted from either of those sample types. The CDR3 holds 14 amino acids from the cysteine to the phenylalanine. CDR3 DNA only is kept here, 42 bases in frame from base 1. Looking up the germline V gene (reference sequence) yields CDR1 LGHDT and CDR2 YNNKEL. V loses 7 bases, J loses 0 bases, and the germline ends lie 13 bases apart. TCRbeta CDR3 regions were amplified from genomic DNA using the immunoSEQ Assay, a bias-controlled multiplex PCR. The authors processed their data as follows. Within the assay, amplification of reference gene primers was used to estimate how many nucleated cells each sample contained. To quantify the absolute abundance of each unique TCRbeta CDR3 rearrangement, sequence reads were collapsed and filtered. For each sample, productive Simpson clonality was calculated as the square root of Simpson's diversity index across productive rearrangements. TCRdb carries this immuneACCESS record with in-frame sequences only. Its versions omit some clonotypes, under half of them owing to an unresolved V gene in the studies checked, with the rest unexplained. The D gene and trimming were derived from the DNA, and the V and J assignments and clone size from that table. Counted in this sample were over 150,000 clones; 87% of them appeared once. The ten biggest clones cover over 3.5% of the sample.

As to this clone: The antigen it binds to is not known. No clone much larger than this one lies a single base away; base qualities are absent.

Study-level results and caveats: Clinical and demographic metadata were provided uncurated, with the amount varying by source and participant.

The V gene is TRBV3-1 (or the pseudogene TRBV3-2) and the J gene is TRBJ2-7; TRBD2 could be the D gene, as 5 bases match. This sequence was found in a woman in her sixties or seventies who had recovered from COVID-19. Input material: peripheral blood. The sequence in DNA is TGTGCCAGCACCCCTGGAGAGGGCTCCTACGAGCAGTACTTC. Its translation reads: CASTPGEGSYEQYF.